Below, 19 T cell receptor beta chains from the same sample are listed, as sequenced in a study of beta chain features in type 1 diabetes (dated by TCRdb to 2016 to 2018). Library prep was done by the immunoSEQ multiplex PCR assay. All of the isolated RNA was reverse transcribed with the High Capacity cDNA Reverse Transcription Kit, so expressed TCRB transcripts were sequenced. The clones in this table, taken by TCRdb from immuneACCESS, are in-frame only. Not every clone is retained; where verified, under half of the shortfall comes from an unresolved V gene, and the cause of the rest is unknown. In all, the sample holds some 360,000 clones, and about 20% of those were seen once. Around 0.045% of the sample is held by the ten biggest clonotypes. Material: naive CD4+ T cells from blood. The cell subset or site label here, explained by the study, means: true naive CD4+ T cells. Receptors were obtained from a woman younger than 35 in good health.

The chain links TRBV10-3 to TRBJ2-3; 8 positions match TRBD2. This CDR3 comprises 13 residues. The germline CDR1 and CDR2 sequences are ENHRY and SYGVKD. Trimming removed 7 bases from V and 9 bases from J; junction bases left unmatched: 9. This CDR3 reads CAITTSGRGTQYF. CDR3 nucleotide sequence: TGTGCCATCACTACAAGCGGGAGAGGAACGCAGTATTTT.

The chain joins TRBV7-2 to TRBJ1-4; 8 bases map to TRBD1. The germline gives CDR1 SGHTA, CDR2 FQGNSA. CDR3 length: 15 amino acids. V trimming: 5 bases; J trimming: 6 bases; junction bases outside the gene matches: 8. In DNA form, the CDR3 reads TGTGCCAGCAGCCCCCGACAGGGGTTGGATGAAAAACTGTTTTTT. Protein: CASSPRQGLDEKLFF.

The V call is TRBV14, the J call TRBJ1-2; D remains unclear. CDR3 length: 16 amino acids. Germline assignment: CDR1 SGHDN and CDR2 FVKESK. V was clipped by 0 bases and J by 2 bases, with 13 bases between them. In DNA, the CDR3 is TGTGCCAGCAGCCAAGAAATCGGACGGGGAAACTATGGCTACACCTTC. Translated, it gives CASSQEIGRGNYGYTF.

This chain connects TRBV7-9 to TRBJ2-7; no clear D. The ends were cut back, 3 bases at V and 4 bases at J, with 7 bases in the middle. Germline V gene lookup returns CDR1 SEHNR and CDR2 FQNEAQ (reference sequence). CDR3 length: 12 amino acids. The CDR3, as DNA: TGTGCCAGCAGCTTTACCGGGTACGAGCAGTACTTC. This encodes CASSFTGYEQYF.

V and J are TRBV27 and TRBJ1-5, with 8 bases lining up with TRBD1. The CDR3 contains 14 residues. V gave up 5 bases and J gave up 6 bases; unmatched junction bases: 6. The germline V gene encodes CDR1 MNHEY and CDR2 SMNVEV (reference sequence). CDR3 amino acids: CASSTRQGSQPQHF. CDR3 DNA sequence: TGTGCCAGCAGTACCCGACAGGGGAGTCAGCCCCAGCATTTT.

This clone came up a few times. CDR3 in amino acids: CASSSRSDEQFF. The CDR3 region has the DNA TGTGCCAGCAGCTCTAGGAGCGATGAGCAGTTCTTC. The rearrangement links TRBV6-5 to TRBJ2-1; D remains unclear. V was shortened by 6 bases and J by 8 bases, with 11 bases between the two germline ends. The CDR3 runs 12 residues. Germline-derived CDR1 and CDR2 are MNHEY and SVGAGI.

This clone came up a few times. The rearrangement links TRBV6-6 to TRBJ2-7; TRBD1 agrees at 9 bases. V shed 4 bases, J shed 5 bases, and the junction held 9 bases outside the gene matches. CDR3 length equals 15 residues. Germline V lookup: CDR1 MNHNY, CDR2 SVGAGI (reference sequence). The CDR3 nucleotides read TGTGCCAGCAGTTCCTCCGGACAGGGGACAGACGAGCAGTACTTC. Its translation: CASSSSGQGTDEQYF.

This clone was seen a few times. The gene calls are TRBV4-1 and TRBJ1-3, with D possibly matching TRBD1 (6 bases). Trimming shortened V by 1 base and J by 0 bases, and 7 bases separated the two germline ends. The CDR3 runs 15 residues. The germline V gene has CDR1 MGHRA and CDR2 YSYEKL. CDR3 region: CASSQGQDSGNTIYF. In DNA form, the CDR3 reads TGCGCCAGCAGCCAAGGACAGGACTCTGGAAACACCATATATTTT.

This clone turned up a few times. The rearrangement joins TRBV18 to TRBJ1-1; the D gene is possibly TRBD1 (5 bases). Germline V gene data show CDR1 as KGHSH and CDR2 as LQKENI. CDR3 length: 13 residues. V gave up 3 bases and J gave up 7 bases, with 12 bases separating them. Here the CDR3 DNA reads TGTGCCAGCTCACCGAACGGGGGGAGTGAAGCTTTCTTT. This encodes CASSPNGGSEAFF.

This rearrangement joins TRBV9 to TRBJ2-3, with D uncertain. The CDR3 loop spans 13 amino acids. Germline V gene lookup returns CDR1 SGDLS and CDR2 YYNGEE. Trimming left V 0 bases short and J 3 bases short, with 5 bases between. The CDR3 coding sequence is TGTGCCAGCAGCGTAGCAGATACAGATACGCAGTATTTT. This translates into CASSVADTDTQYF.

V is TRBV30 and J is TRBJ2-3; 9 nucleotides line up with TRBD2. CDR3 length: 14 residues. Trimming removed 0 bases from V and 4 bases from J; junction bases left unmatched: 2. Germline-derived CDR1 and CDR2 are GTSNPN and SVGIG (reference sequence). The CDR3: CAWSVLAGSDTQYF. In DNA form, the CDR3 reads TGTGCCTGGAGTGTACTAGCGGGCTCAGATACGCAGTATTTT.

The chain employs TRBV13 and TRBJ2-1; TRBD2 matches at 13 bases. The germline V gene has CDR1 PRHDT and CDR2 FYEKMQ (reference sequence). With 6 bases clipped from V and 9 bases from J, the junction kept 2 bases outside the gene matches. The CDR3 loop spans 13 amino acids. CDR3 coding DNA: TGTGCCAGCAGACTAGCGGGGGGGAGTGAGCAGTTCTTC. This codes for CASRLAGGSEQFF.

This clone appeared a few times. Possible read error: a much larger clone is one base away. The chain uses TRBV6-6 and TRBJ1-1, with a possible D match to TRBD1 (6 bases). Deletions cut 6 bases from V and 1 base from J, with 9 bases between. This CDR3 comprises 13 residues. CDR1 is MNHNY and CDR2 is SVGAGI in the germline V gene (reference sequence). The CDR3: CASSLQGNTEAFF. DNA of the CDR3: TGTGCCAGCAGCCTACAGGGGAACACTGAAGCTTTCTTT.

The chain links TRBV7-9 to TRBJ2-7; tentatively, D is TRBD2 (6 bases). Trimming took off 5 bases at V and 5 bases at J, with 10 bases between the two ends. This CDR3 region has 12 residues. CDR1 is SEHNR, CDR2 FQNEAQ, per germline (reference sequence). CDR3 sequence reads: CASSPGGDEQYF. The CDR3 DNA follows: TGTGCCAGCAGCCCTGGAGGGGACGAGCAGTACTTC.

This clone appeared a few times. V is TRBV30 and J is TRBJ1-1, with D unclear. Germline-derived CDR1 and CDR2 are GTSNPN and SVGIG (reference sequence). CDR3 length equals 13 residues. V was trimmed by 0 bases and J by 10 bases, leaving 15 bases between them. CDR3: CAWSVQQTRGAFF. Here the CDR3 DNA reads TGTGCCTGGAGTGTACAACAGACACGGGGAGCTTTCTTT.

This chain links TRBV6-1 with TRBJ1-5, with no clear D. V lost 2 bases, J lost 8 bases, and 13 bases lay in between. Germline CDR1 reads MNHNS; CDR2 reads SASEGT. The CDR3 has 14 residues. CDR3 nucleotide sequence: TGTGCCAGCAGTGAATCCGGTTCCCCTAAGCCCCAGCATTTT. Translating gives CASSESGSPKPQHF.

CDR3 in amino acids: CASSLGVSGEQYF. In DNA, the CDR3 is TGCGCCAGCAGCTTGGGGGTCTCGGGGGAGCAGTACTTC. J is TRBJ2-7 and V is TRBV5-1; D might be TRBD2 (5 bases). CDR1 is SGHRS and CDR2 is YFSETQ in the germline V gene. The V end was cut by 0 bases, the J end by 7 bases, with 11 bases between. The CDR3 extends over 13 amino acids.

J is TRBJ2-5 and V is TRBV15, with D perhaps TRBD2 (5 bases). CDR3 length: 15 amino acids. V was shortened by 1 base and J by 5 bases, with 14 bases between the two germline ends. Germline CDR1 is LNHNV and CDR2 is YYDKDF (reference sequence). CDR3 amino acids: CATSRVPNSGETQYF. The DNA of the CDR3 is TGTGCCACCAGCAGAGTGCCGAATTCGGGGGAGACCCAGTACTTC.

This clone has just a few counts. J is TRBJ2-1 and V is TRBV6-6; possibly TRBD1 for D (5 bases). The V end lost 4 bases, the J end lost 3 bases, and 13 bases lay between the germline ends. This CDR3 comprises 15 residues. Germline V gives CDR1 MNHNY, CDR2 SVGAGI (reference sequence). The CDR3 here is CASSSVRGFYNEQFF. The DNA of the CDR3 is TGTGCCAGCAGTTCCGTTAGGGGTTTCTACAATGAGCAGTTCTTC.